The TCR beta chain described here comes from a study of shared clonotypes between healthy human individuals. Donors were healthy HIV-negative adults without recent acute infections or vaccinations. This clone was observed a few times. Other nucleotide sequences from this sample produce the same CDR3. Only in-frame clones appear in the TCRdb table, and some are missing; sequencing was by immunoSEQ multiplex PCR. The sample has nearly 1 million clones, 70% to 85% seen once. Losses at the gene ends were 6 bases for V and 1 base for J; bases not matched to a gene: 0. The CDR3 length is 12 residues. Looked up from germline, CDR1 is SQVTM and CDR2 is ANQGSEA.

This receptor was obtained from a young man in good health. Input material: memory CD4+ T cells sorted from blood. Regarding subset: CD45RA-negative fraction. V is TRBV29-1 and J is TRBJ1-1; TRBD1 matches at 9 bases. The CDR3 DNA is TGCAGCGTGGACAGGGGGAACACTGAAGCTTTCTTT. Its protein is CSVDRGNTEAFF.